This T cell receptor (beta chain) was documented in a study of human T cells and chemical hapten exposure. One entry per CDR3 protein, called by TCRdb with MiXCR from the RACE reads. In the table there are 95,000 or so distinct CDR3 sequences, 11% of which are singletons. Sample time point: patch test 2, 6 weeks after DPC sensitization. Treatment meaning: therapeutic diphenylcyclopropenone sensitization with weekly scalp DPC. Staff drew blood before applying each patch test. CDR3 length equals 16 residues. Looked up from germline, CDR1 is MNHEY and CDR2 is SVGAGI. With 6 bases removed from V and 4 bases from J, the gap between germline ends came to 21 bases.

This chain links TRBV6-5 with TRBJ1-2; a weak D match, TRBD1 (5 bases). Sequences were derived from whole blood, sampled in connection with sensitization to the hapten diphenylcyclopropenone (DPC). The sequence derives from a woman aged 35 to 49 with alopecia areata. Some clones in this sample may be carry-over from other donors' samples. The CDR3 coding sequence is TGTGCCAGCAGAACTGGGGGGGTGATCGGTAGCTATGGCTACACCTTC. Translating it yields CASRTGGVIGSYGYTF.